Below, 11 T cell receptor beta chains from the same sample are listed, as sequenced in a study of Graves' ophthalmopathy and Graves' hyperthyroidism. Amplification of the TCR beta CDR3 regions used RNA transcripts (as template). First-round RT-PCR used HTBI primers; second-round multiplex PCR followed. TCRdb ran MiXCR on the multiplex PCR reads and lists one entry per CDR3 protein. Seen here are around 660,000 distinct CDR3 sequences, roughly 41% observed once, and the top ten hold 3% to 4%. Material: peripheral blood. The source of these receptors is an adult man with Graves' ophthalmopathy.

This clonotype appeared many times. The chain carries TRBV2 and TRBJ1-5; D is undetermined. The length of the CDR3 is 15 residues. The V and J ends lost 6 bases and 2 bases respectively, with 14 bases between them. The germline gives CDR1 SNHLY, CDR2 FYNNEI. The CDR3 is CASSSGPLGNQPQHF. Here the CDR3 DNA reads TGTGCCAGCAGCTCGGGCCCGTTGGGCAATCAGCCCCAGCATTTT.

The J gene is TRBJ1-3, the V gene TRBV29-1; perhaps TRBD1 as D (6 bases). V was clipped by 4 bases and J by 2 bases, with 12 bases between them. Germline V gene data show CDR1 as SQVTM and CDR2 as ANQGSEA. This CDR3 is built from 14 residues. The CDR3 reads CSVGGAGTGNTIYF. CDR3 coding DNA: TGCAGCGTTGGGGGGGCAGGGACTGGAAACACCATATATTTT.

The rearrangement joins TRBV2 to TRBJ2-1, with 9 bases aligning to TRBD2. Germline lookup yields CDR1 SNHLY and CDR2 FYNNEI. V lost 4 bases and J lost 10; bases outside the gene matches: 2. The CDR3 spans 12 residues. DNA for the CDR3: TGTGCCAGCAGTGTGACTAGCGGAGAGCAGTTCTTC. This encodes CASSVTSGEQFF. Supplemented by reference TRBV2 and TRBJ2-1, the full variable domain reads EPEVTQTPSHQVTQMGQEVILRCVPISNHLYFYWYRQILGQKVEFLVSFYNNEISEKSEIFDDQFSVERPDGSNFTLKIRSTKLEDSAMYFCASSVTSGEQFFGPGTRLTVL.

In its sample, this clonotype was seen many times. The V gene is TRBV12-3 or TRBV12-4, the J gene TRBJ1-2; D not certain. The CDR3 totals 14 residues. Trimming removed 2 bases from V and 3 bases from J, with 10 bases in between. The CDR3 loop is CASSLQVRHYGYTF. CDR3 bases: TGTGCCAGCAGTTTACAGGTTAGGCACTATGGCTACACCTTC.

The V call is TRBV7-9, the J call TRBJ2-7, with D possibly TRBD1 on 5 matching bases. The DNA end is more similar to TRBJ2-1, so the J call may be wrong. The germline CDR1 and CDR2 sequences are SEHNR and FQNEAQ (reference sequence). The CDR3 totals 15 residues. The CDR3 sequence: CASSVTGTSYNEQFF. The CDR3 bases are TGTGCCAGCAGCGTAACAGGTACCTCCTACAATGAGCAGTTCTTC.

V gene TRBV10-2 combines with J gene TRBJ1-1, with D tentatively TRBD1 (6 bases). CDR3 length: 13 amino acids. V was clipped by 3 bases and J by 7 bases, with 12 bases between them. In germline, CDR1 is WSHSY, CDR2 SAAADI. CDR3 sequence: CASSEGMDSEAFF. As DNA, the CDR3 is TGCGCCAGCAGTGAAGGGATGGACAGTGAAGCTTTCTTT.

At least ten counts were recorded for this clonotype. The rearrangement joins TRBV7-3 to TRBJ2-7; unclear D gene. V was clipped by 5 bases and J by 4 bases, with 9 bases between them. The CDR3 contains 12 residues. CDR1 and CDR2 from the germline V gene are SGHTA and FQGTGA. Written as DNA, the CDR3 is TGTGCCAGCAGCCGTCCAGCGTACGAGCAGTACTTC. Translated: CASSRPAYEQYF.

The CDR3: CATSDFGRKQYF. The CDR3 DNA reads as TGTGCCACCAGTGATTTTGGCCGTAAGCAGTACTTC. J is TRBJ2-5 and V is TRBV24-1; no clear D gene. Trimming shortened V by 1 base and J by 11 bases, and 10 bases separated the two germline ends. Looked up from germline, CDR1 is KGHDR and CDR2 is SFDVKD. CDR3 size: 12 residues.

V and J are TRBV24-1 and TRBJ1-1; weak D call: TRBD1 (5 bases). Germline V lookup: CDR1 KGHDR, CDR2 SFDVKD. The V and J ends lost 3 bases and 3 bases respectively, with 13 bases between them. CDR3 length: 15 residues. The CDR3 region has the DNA TGTGCCACCAGTGATAGTACAGGACCCTACACTGAAGCTTTCTTT. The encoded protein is CATSDSTGPYTEAFF.

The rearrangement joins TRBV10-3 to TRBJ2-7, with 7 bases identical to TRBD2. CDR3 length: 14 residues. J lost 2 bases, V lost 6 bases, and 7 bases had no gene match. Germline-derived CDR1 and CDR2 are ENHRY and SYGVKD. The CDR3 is CAIRPREVAYEQYF. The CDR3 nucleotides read TGTGCCATCAGACCCCGGGAGGTGGCCTACGAGCAGTACTTC.

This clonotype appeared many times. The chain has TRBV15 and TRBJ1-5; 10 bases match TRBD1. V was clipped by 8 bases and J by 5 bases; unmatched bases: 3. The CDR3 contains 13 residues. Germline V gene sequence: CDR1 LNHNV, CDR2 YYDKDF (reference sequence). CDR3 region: CATSDRGDQPQHF. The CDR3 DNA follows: TGTGCCACCTCGGACAGGGGGGATCAGCCCCAGCATTTT. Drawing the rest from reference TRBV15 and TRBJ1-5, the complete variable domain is DAMVIQNPRYQVTQFGKPVTLSCSQTLNHNVMYWYQQKSSQAPKLLFHYYDKDFNNEADTPDNFQSRRPNTSFCFLDIRSPGLGDTAMYLCATSDRGDQPQHFGDGTRLSIL.